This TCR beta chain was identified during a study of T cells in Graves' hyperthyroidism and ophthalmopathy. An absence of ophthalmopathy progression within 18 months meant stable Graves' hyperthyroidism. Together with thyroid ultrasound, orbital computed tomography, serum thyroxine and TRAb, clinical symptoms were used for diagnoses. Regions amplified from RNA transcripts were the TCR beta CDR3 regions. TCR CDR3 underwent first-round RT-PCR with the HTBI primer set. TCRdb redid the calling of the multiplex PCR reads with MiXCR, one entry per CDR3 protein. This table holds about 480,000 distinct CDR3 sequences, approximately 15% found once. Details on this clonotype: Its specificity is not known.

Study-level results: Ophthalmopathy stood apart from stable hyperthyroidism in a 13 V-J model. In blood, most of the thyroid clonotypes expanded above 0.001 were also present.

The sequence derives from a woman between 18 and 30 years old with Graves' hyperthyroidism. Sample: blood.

CDR3 nucleotide sequence: TGTGCCAGTAGTATCACCCAGGGGATGACTGAAGCTTTCTTT. Translated: CASSITQGMTEAFF. The genes are TRBV19 and TRBJ1-1; TRBD1 might be the D (6 bases). The CDR3 contains 14 residues. CDR1 is LNHDA, CDR2 SQIVND, per germline (reference sequence). Trimming removed 3 bases from V and 5 bases from J, with 13 bases in between.